The 7 T cell receptor beta chains below come from one sample, sequenced in a study of control samples from healthy donors and cancer patients. The table came from immunoSEQ multiplex PCR; TCRdb's copy has only in-frame clones and leaves some out. The data hold 150,000 or so clones, with about 91% observed a single time. Sequencing was performed on blood. These receptors were taken from a man aged 18 to 35 in good health.

The chain uses TRBV4-1 and TRBJ1-2, with 8 bases aligning to TRBD1. With 4 bases clipped from V and 7 bases from J, the junction kept 11 bases outside the gene matches. Germline V gene data show CDR1 as MGHRA and CDR2 as YSYEKL. This CDR3 comprises 15 residues. The CDR3 region is CASSRPTDRAGGYTF. The CDR3 DNA follows: TGCGCCAGCAGCCGCCCTACGGACAGGGCCGGTGGCTACACCTTC.

The chain recombines TRBV5-8 with TRBJ2-2; D gene uncertain. Germline CDR1 and CDR2: SGHTS and YDEGEE. There are 12 residues in the CDR3. Trimming stripped 4 bases from V and 3 bases from J, with 4 bases between. The CDR3 DNA reads TGTGCCAGCAGCCCCGACACCGGGGAGCTGTTTTTT. This gives the protein CASSPDTGELFF.

V is TRBV5-8 and J is TRBJ2-7; D possibly corresponds to TRBD2 (6 bases). The germline CDR1 and CDR2 sequences are SGHTS and YDEGEE. This CDR3 region has 19 residues. V lost 0 bases, J lost 2 bases, and 24 bases lay in between. CDR3 sequence reads: CASSLEGVGRGSLPYEQYF. Here the CDR3 DNA reads TGTGCCAGCAGCTTGGAAGGGGTCGGACGGGGGTCGCTCCCCTACGAGCAGTACTTC.

The chain carries TRBV5-1 and TRBJ2-6; TRBD1 agrees at 9 bases. This CDR3 has 19 amino acids. The V gene end was trimmed by 4 bases and the J gene end by 0 bases; junction bases not matched to a gene: 11. Germline V lookup: CDR1 SGHRS, CDR2 YFSETQ. The CDR3: CASSPRPGQGDSGANVLTF. In DNA, the CDR3 is TGCGCCAGCAGCCCTAGGCCGGGACAGGGAGACTCTGGGGCCAACGTCCTGACTTTC.

V usage is TRBV4-1 and J usage is TRBJ1-5; D remains unclear. Looked up from germline, CDR1 is MGHRA and CDR2 is YSYEKL. This CDR3 region has 16 residues. V lost 0 bases and J lost 0, with 9 bases in between. CDR3 in amino acids: CASSQDIGSSNQPQHF. The CDR3 nucleotides are TGCGCCAGCAGCCAAGATATCGGGTCTAGCAATCAGCCCCAGCATTTT.

The chain carries TRBV19 and TRBJ1-5; tentatively, D is TRBD1 (5 bases). CDR1 is LNHDA, CDR2 SQIVND, per germline (reference sequence). CDR3 length: 13 residues. The ends were cut back, 1 base at V and 5 bases at J, with 6 bases in the middle. This CDR3 is CASSIVGHQPQHF. The CDR3 coding sequence is TGTGCCAGTAGTATAGTGGGGCATCAGCCCCAGCATTTT. The variable domain in full, completed from reference TRBV19 and TRBJ1-5, reads DGGITQSPKYLFRKEGQNVTLSCEQNLNHDAMYWYRQDPGQGLRLIYYSQIVNDFQKGDIAEGYSVSREKKESFPLTVTSAQKNPTAFYLCASSIVGHQPQHFGDGTRLSIL.

This sequence joins TRBV5-1 and TRBJ1-3; D remains unclear. V lost 0 bases to trimming and J lost 3 bases, with 4 bases between them. The V gene's germline CDR1 is SGHRS and CDR2 YFSETQ. The CDR3 is 13 residues long. This CDR3 reads CASSLAGGNTIYF. CDR3 bases: TGCGCCAGCAGCTTGGCCGGTGGAAACACCATATATTTT.